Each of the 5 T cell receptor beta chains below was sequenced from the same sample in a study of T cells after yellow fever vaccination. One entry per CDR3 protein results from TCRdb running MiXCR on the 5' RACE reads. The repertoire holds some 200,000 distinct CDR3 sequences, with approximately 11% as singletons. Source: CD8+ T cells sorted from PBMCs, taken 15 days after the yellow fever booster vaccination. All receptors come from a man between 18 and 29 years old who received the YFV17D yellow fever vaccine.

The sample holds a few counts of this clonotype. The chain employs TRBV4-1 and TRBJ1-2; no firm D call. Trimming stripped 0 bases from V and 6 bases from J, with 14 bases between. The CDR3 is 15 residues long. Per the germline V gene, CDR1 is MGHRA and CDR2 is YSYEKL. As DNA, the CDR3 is TGCGCCAGCAGCCAAGATCGAGGAGGGCCCGATGGCTACACCTTC. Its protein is CASSQDRGGPDGYTF.

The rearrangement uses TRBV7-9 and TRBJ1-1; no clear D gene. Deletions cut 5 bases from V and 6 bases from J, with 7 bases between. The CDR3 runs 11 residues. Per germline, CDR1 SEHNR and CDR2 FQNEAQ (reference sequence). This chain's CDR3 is CASSPDPEAFF. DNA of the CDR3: TGTGCCAGCAGCCCCGACCCTGAAGCTTTCTTT.

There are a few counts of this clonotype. The CDR3 loop is CASSGGLAGVGANVLTF. CDR3 sequence (DNA): TGTGCCAGCAGCGGGGGACTAGCGGGGGTTGGGGCCAACGTCCTGACTTTC. The rearrangement links TRBV7-9 to TRBJ2-6; 14 nucleotides align to TRBD2. CDR1 is SEHNR, CDR2 FQNEAQ, per germline (reference sequence). Losses at the gene ends were 5 bases for V and 3 bases for J; bases not matched to a gene: 3. The CDR3 length is 17 residues.

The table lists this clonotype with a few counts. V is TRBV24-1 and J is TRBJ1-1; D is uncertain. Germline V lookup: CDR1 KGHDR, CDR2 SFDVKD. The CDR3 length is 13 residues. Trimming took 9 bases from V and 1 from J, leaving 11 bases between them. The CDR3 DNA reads TGTGCCACCGATACCGGGCCGAACACTGAAGCTTTCTTT. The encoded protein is CATDTGPNTEAFF.

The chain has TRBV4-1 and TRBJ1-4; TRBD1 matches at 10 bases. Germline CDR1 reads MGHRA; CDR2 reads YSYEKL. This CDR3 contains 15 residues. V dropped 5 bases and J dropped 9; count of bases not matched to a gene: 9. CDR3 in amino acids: CASSGHGTGVQKLFF. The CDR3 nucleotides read TGCGCCAGCAGCGGACACGGGACAGGGGTGCAAAAACTGTTTTTT.